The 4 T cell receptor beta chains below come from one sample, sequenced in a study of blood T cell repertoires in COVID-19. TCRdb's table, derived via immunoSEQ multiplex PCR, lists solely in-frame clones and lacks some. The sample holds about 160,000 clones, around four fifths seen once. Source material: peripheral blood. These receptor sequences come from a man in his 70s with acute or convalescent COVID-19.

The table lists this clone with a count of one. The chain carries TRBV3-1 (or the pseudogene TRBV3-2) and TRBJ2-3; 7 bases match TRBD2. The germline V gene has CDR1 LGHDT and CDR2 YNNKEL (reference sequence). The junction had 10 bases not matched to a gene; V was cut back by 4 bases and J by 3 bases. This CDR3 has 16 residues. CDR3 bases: TGTGCCAGCAGCCCACCTAGCGGTGGTAGAACAGATACGCAGTATTTT. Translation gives CASSPPSGGRTDTQYF.

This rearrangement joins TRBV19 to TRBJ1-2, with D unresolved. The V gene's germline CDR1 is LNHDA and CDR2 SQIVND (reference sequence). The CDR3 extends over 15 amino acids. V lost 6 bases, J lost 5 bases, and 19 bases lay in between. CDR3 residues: CASSSWQAEEYGYTF. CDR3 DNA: TGTGCCAGTAGCTCTTGGCAAGCGGAAGAGTATGGCTACACCTTC. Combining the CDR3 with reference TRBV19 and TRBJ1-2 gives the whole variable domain DGGITQSPKYLFRKEGQNVTLSCEQNLNHDAMYWYRQDPGQGLRLIYYSQIVNDFQKGDIAEGYSVSREKKESFPLTVTSAQKNPTAFYLCASSSWQAEEYGYTFGSGTRLTVV.

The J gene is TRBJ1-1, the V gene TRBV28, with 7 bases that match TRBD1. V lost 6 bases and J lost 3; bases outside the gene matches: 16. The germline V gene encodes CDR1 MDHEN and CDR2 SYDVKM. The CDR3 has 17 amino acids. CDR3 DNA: TGTGCCAGCAGCTTCGGCAGGGGGTTCGCCGGCGACACTGAAGCTTTCTTT. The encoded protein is CASSFGRGFAGDTEAFF.

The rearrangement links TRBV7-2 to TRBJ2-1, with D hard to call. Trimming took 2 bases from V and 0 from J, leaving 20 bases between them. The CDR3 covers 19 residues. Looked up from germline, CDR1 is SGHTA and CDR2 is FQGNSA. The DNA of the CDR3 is TGTGCCAGCAGCTTAAGAGCTAGTACCCCCCCAAGCTCCTACAATGAGCAGTTCTTC. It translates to CASSLRASTPPSSYNEQFF.